Listed below are T cell receptor beta chains from one sample, sequenced in a study of cytomegalovirus exposure and HLA in healthy donors. TCRdb's copy holds only in-frame clones and misses some; the assay was immunoSEQ multiplex PCR. Here the sample table reports over 100,000 clones. The sequencing sample was made of PBMCs. The source is a man in his thirties or forties in good health and CMV-seronegative. Each CDR3 is given with its conserved first and last residue. A D gene is named only where the DNA matches it firmly.

>.|TRBJ2-3|TRBV5-4|14
TGTGCCAGCAGCTCGCCTGGAGGCACAGATACGCAGTATTTT
CASSSPGGTDTQYF
>TRBD1|TRBJ2-7|TRBV7-9|15
TGTGCCAGCAGCTTAGGGGACAGGTCCGGGTACGAGCAGTACTTC
CASSLGDRSGYEQYF
>.|TRBJ1-6|TRBV28|13
TGTGCCAGCTTCCAAACCTATAATTCACCCCTCCACTTT
CASFQTYNSPLHF
>TRBD1|TRBJ1-2|TRBV13|16
TGTGCCAGCAGCGACCCGGACAGGGCAGTAGGGAGTGGCTACACCTTC
CASSDPDRAVGSGYTF
>TRBD1|TRBJ2-7|TRBV6-4|15
TGTGCCAGCAGTCTCGGGACAGGGGGACCCTACGAGCAGTACTTC
CASSLGTGGPYEQYF
>.|TRBJ2-5|TRBV5-1|15
TGCGCCACCACGGGGCGGGGAGGGGGTCCAGAGACCCAGTACTTC
CATTGRGGGPETQYF
>.|TRBJ1-2|TRBV6-6|15
TGTGCCAGCAATTACGCCTTGGGCCGGCTATATGGCTACACCTTC
CASNYALGRLYGYTF
>.|TRBJ2-7|TRBV6-5|15
TGTGCCAGCAGTTACGTCCGTGGGGGCACCCACGAGCAGTACTTC
CASSYVRGGTHEQYF
>.|TRBJ2-5|TRBV5-1|16
TGCGCCAGCAGCACAGAGTCCCTAGGGGCTGGGGAGACCCAGTACTTC
CASSTESLGAGETQYF
>.|TRBJ1-1|TRBV9|16
TGTGCCAGCAGCGTGGGGACGGGACTTCGGAACACTGAAGCTTTCTTT
CASSVGTGLRNTEAFF
>TRBD1|TRBJ1-1|TRBV6-1|15
TGTGCCAGCACCCTCGGACAGGCTATGAACACTGAAGCTTTCTTT
CASTLGQAMNTEAFF
>TRBD1|TRBJ1-4|TRBV6-5|16
TGCGCCAGCAGTTACTCGAGTAACAGGGGGGGTGAAAAACTGTTTTTT
CASSYSSNRGGEKLFF
>TRBD2|TRBJ2-1|TRBV19|16
TGTGCCAGTAGTTTCTTAGCGGGGAGGTCCTACAATGAGCAGTTCTTC
CASSFLAGRSYNEQFF
>TRBD1|TRBJ1-1|TRBV5-4|14
TGTGCCAGCAGCCCGACAGGGGGCCACACTGAAGCTTTCTTT
CASSPTGGHTEAFF
>.|TRBJ1-6|TRBV2|14
TGTGCCAGCTCCGGGCAGGGAAGAGGATCACCCCTCCACTTT
CASSGQGRGSPLHF
>.|TRBJ1-5|TRBV5-5|14
TGTGCCAGCAGCCCCAGACAGAGCAATCAGCCCCAGCATTTT
CASSPRQSNQPQHF
>TRBD1|TRBJ1-2|TRBV5-1|15
TGCGCCAGCAGCTTGACAGGGGGCAGGGGATATGGCTACACCTTC
CASSLTGGRGYGYTF
>.|TRBJ1-4|TRBV6-1|12
TGTGCCAGCAGTGAGTCCCGGGAAAAACTGTTTTTT
CASSESREKLFF
>.|TRBJ1-4|TRBV7-9|14
TGTGCCAGCAGCTTGTCAGGGTCGAGGGAAAAACTGTTTTTT
CASSLSGSREKLFF
>.|TRBJ1-4|TRBV28|15
TGTGCCAGCTCTTTGGGGCAGGGGTCTAATGAAAAACTGTTTTTT
CASSLGQGSNEKLFF
>TRBD1|TRBJ2-5|TRBV13|12
TGTGCCAGCAGCTTAATGACAGGGCTGCAGTACTTC
CASSLMTGLQYF
>.|TRBJ2-1|TRBV25-1|16
TGTGCCAGCAGTGAAACGACAGCCCAATCCCACAGTGAGCAGTTCTTC
CASSETTAQSHSEQFF